This TCR beta chain was sequenced in a study of technical replicates of blood from a handful of donors. Germline CDR1 MGHRA, CDR2 YSYEKL. The length of the CDR3 is 18 residues. Trimming removed 1 base from V and 3 bases from J, with 19 bases in between. Here immunoSEQ multiplex PCR was the method, and the copy in TCRdb shows in-frame clones only, minus some. Here the sample spans 67,000 or so clones, 95% to 96% being singletons. This TCR derives from a human donor in good health. This chain links TRBV4-1 with TRBJ2-4; unclear D gene. The source material was T cells isolated from PBMCs. The CDR3 protein is CASSQGAPRSLYKNIQYF. The CDR3 bases are TGCGCCAGCAGCCAAGGGGCTCCAAGATCTTTATACAAAAACATTCAGTACTTC.